Here is one T cell receptor beta chain with its context. The sample comes from a study of OX40 agonist ivuxolimab in advanced cancers. V trimming: 4 bases; J trimming: 9 bases; junction bases outside the gene matches: 6. This CDR3 contains 14 residues. Looked up from germline, CDR1 is SGHNT and CDR2 is YYREEE (reference sequence). Libraries were prepared by immunoSEQ multiplex PCR; TCRdb keeps only in-frame clonotypes and omits some of them. Among about 69,000 clones, 80% to 90% were seen once, and the ten largest hold 4% to 4.5%. The V call is TRBV5-4, the J call TRBJ2-3; 12 nucleotides line up with TRBD2. Source: CD4+ or CD8+ T cells sorted from blood, taken in a trial of the OX40 agonist ivuxolimab. This receptor was identified in an adult with an advanced solid tumor such as melanoma, head and neck, liver or kidney cancer. CDR3 sequence (DNA): TGTGCCAGCAGCCAATCGGGACTAGCGGGCACGCAGTATTTT. Translated, it gives CASSQSGLAGTQYF.